This T cell receptor beta chain was found in a study of blood T cell repertoires in COVID-19. Whole-study context: Acute and convalescent COVID-19 specimens originated in the United States, Italy and Spain. T cells, B-cell-depleted T cells, or PBMCs supplied cDNA or gDNA.

Cohorts were determined from participant-reported clinical history. Per the authors' pipeline: Amplification of reference gene primers was used by the study to estimate nucleated cell counts. The method was immunoSEQ multiplex PCR; TCRdb's version includes in-frame clones alone and lacks a portion of them. D and trimming come from the DNA, and the V and J calls and clone size come from that table. Among fewer than 500,000 clones, 70% to 90% were seen once, and the ten largest hold around 0.95%. The CDR3 spans 13 residues. Per germline, CDR1 SEHNR and CDR2 FQNEAQ (reference sequence). V trimming: 5 bases; J trimming: 7 bases; junction bases outside the gene matches: 5.

V and J are TRBV7-9 and TRBJ1-5; 7 bases match TRBD1. The receptor's source is a woman in her thirties with acute COVID-19. Sample: PBMCs or T cells enriched from blood (not recorded which). CDR3 amino acids: CASSPQGNQPQHF. CDR3 nucleotide sequence: TGTGCCAGCAGCCCACAGGGGAACCAGCCCCAGCATTTT.